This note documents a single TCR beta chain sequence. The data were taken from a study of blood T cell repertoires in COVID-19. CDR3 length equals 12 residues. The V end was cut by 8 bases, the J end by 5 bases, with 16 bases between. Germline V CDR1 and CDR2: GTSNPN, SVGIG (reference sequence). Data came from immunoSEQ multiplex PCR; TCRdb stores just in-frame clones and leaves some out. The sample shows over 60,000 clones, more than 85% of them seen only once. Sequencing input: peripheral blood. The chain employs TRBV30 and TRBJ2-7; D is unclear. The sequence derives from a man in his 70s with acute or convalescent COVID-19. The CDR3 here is CASEWWKDEQYF. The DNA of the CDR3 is TGTGCCAGCGAGTGGTGGAAGGACGAGCAGTACTTC. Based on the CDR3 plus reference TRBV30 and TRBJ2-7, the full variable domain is SQTIHQWPATLVQPVGSPLSLECTVEGTSNPNLYWYRQAAGRGLQLLFYSVGIGQISSEVPQNLSASRPQDRQFILSSKKLLLSDSGFYLCASEWWKDEQYFGPGTRLTVT.